This TCR beta chain derives from a study of blood T cell repertoires in COVID-19. Study-level background: The samples span acute and convalescent COVID-19 from the United States, Italy and Spain. The cDNA or gDNA used as material had been derived from T cells, B-cell-depleted T cells, or PBMCs.

V was clipped by 7 bases and J by 3 bases; unmatched bases: 11. Per the germline V gene, CDR1 is SNHLY and CDR2 is FYNNEI. There are 16 residues in the CDR3. Repertoires were generated with immunoSEQ multiplex PCR, while TCRdb's copy carries only in-frame clones and drops some. The sample includes 180,000 or so clones, 70% to 90% seen only once; the top ten take roughly 9.2%. This chain connects TRBV2 to TRBJ1-2; 10 bases map to TRBD1. This TCR derives from a woman aged 80 or over with acute or convalescent COVID-19. Sequenced sample: peripheral blood. CDR3 coding DNA: TGTGCCAGCACCACTTCTCTCGGGACAGGGGACTATGGCTACACCTTC. Translated: CASTTSLGTGDYGYTF.